This T cell receptor (beta chain) was recorded in a study of spatial heterogeneity in lung cancer. This clonotype was seen many times. From the 5' RACE reads, TCRdb called clonotypes with MiXCR, one entry per CDR3 protein. The table lists 40,000 or so distinct CDR3 sequences, approximately 5.5% of them singletons, with 25% in the top ten. The V end was cut by 10 bases, the J end by 4 bases, with 16 bases between. This CDR3 is built from 13 residues. Germline CDR1 SNHLY, CDR2 FYNNEI. Time point reported: sample taken at primary tumor resection. V and J are TRBV2 and TRBJ2-5; D not resolved. This clonotype was obtained from a female donor with early-stage non-small cell lung cancer. Sample: PBMCs, taken at surgery. The CDR3 nucleotides read TGTGCCAACCATCCTACGCTGGGAGAGACCCAGTACTTC. The encoded protein is CANHPTLGETQYF.